The 32 T cell receptor beta chains reported below all come from one sample, sequenced in a study of cytomegalovirus exposure and HLA in healthy donors. With 60 Vbeta and 13 Jbeta primers, the PCR was carried out. The assay was immunoSEQ multiplex PCR, and TCRdb's table has in-frame clones only and misses some. The sample has around 97,000 clones, around 81% seen once; the top ten hold under 5.5%. The specimen was PBMCs. The source is a man aged 40-49 years in good health and CMV-seropositive.

This clone was counted between two and nine times. The chain combines TRBV14 with TRBJ1-2; D unclear. CDR1 is SGHDN and CDR2 is FVKESK in the germline V gene. The CDR3 extends over 13 amino acids. Trimming pared 8 bases from V and 5 bases from J, leaving 15 bases between. The CDR3 loop is CASRRGGTYGYTF. The CDR3 nucleotides are TGTGCCAGCCGACGGGGAGGAACGTATGGCTACACCTTC. The full variable domain, rest sourced from reference TRBV14 and TRBJ1-2, is EAGVTQFPSHSVIEKGQTVTLRCDPISGHDNLYWYRRVMGKEIKFLLHFVKESKQDESGMPNNRFLAERTGGTYSTLKVQPAELEDSGVYFCASRRGGTYGYTFGSGTRLTVV.

The chain combines TRBV7-8 with TRBJ1-1, with TRBD1 identical over 9 bases. Germline trimming cut 0 bases from V and 4 bases from J; bases unmatched to any gene: 3. Germline CDR1 is SGHVS and CDR2 is FQNEAQ. This CDR3 is 15 amino acids long. This chain's CDR3 is CASSLAGQGGTEAFF. CDR3 sequence (DNA): TGTGCCAGCAGCTTAGCGGGACAGGGTGGCACTGAAGCTTTCTTT.

J is TRBJ2-1 and V is TRBV9; 10 bases agree with TRBD2. The length of the CDR3 is 15 residues. V trimming: 0 bases; J trimming: 9 bases; junction bases outside the gene matches: 6. Per the germline V gene, CDR1 is SGDLS and CDR2 is YYNGEE. CDR3 sequence (DNA): TGTGCCAGCAGCGTAGCTAGCGGGAGTGGAGGTGAGCAGTTCTTC. Encoded protein: CASSVASGSGGEQFF.

Comment on this clone: Mismatch with germline at one junction end may stem from a read error. The gene calls are TRBV7-9 and TRBJ2-7; TRBD1 agrees at 7 bases. The CDR3 contains 13 residues. Germline CDR1 SEHNR, CDR2 FQNEAQ (reference sequence). For the CDR3, the DNA is TGTTCCAGCAGCCGGGGACAGTCATACGAGCAGTACTTC. It codes for CSSSRGQSYEQYF.

The DNA of the CDR3 is TGTGCCAGCAGCGGAGGGGCTAGCGGGAGGGCCTCGATATTTGAGACCCAGTACTTC. Translating gives CASSGGASGRASIFETQYF. The rearrangement uses TRBV21-1 and TRBJ2-5; TRBD2 was called by the table and not checked on the DNA. TRBV21-1 is classified as a pseudogene. The CDR3 extends over 19 amino acids.

This clone was observed a handful of times. The V gene is TRBV5-1, the J gene TRBJ2-5; the D gene is possibly TRBD1 (6 bases). The CDR3 sequence is 15 residues long. Germline V gene lookup returns CDR1 SGHRS and CDR2 YFSETQ. Trimming removed 4 bases from V and 4 bases from J, with 17 bases in between. The CDR3 DNA is TGCGCCAGCAGCCCTGATGGACAGCGTGGAGAGACCCAGTACTTC. Amino acids: CASSPDGQRGETQYF.

This clone showed up just once. This chain links TRBV6-1 with TRBJ2-1; maybe TRBD2 (7 bases). Per the germline V gene, CDR1 is MNHNS and CDR2 is SASEGT. The CDR3 sequence is 12 residues long. V lost 2 bases and J lost 15, with 14 bases in between. Written as DNA, the CDR3 is TGTGCCAGCAGTGAACGCGGGGGCAAGGGGTTCTTC. Its translation is CASSERGGKGFF.

The chain couples TRBV2 to TRBJ2-7, with TRBD2 as a possible D gene (6 bases). Trimming stripped 4 bases from V and 3 bases from J, with 13 bases between. In germline, CDR1 is SNHLY, CDR2 FYNNEI. The CDR3 totals 14 residues. The CDR3 DNA reads TGTGCCAGCAGTGCGGAGGATAGCGGCTACGAGCAGTACTTC. Its translation: CASSAEDSGYEQYF.

The chain recombines TRBV5-1 with TRBJ2-5; 9 bases are a match to TRBD2. The CDR3 extends over 15 amino acids. V was clipped by 2 bases and J by 5 bases; unmatched bases: 7. Per the germline V gene, CDR1 is SGHRS and CDR2 is YFSETQ. The CDR3 DNA is TGCGCCAGCAGCTTAGGAGCGGGGGGAAGGGAGACCCAGTACTTC. It codes for CASSLGAGGRETQYF.

This chain joins TRBV9 and TRBJ1-5; D perhaps matches TRBD1 (6 bases). The CDR3 loop spans 19 amino acids. Germline CDR1 is SGDLS and CDR2 is YYNGEE. Trimming removed 0 bases from V and 1 base from J, with 20 bases in between. In nucleotides, the CDR3 is TGTGCCAGCAGCGTAGCTGGGAGGGAGGCAGGGGAGAGCAATCAGCCCCAGCATTTT. Translated, it gives CASSVAGREAGESNQPQHF.

The chain employs TRBV29-1 and TRBJ1-1; D might be TRBD1 (6 bases). Between the trimmed V and J ends, which lost 7 bases and 7 bases, there was a span of 22 bases. In germline, CDR1 is SQVTM, CDR2 ANQGSEA. The CDR3 covers 14 residues. The CDR3, as DNA: TGCAGCGCCAAACTCAACAGGGCCCCGGGTGAAGCTTTCTTT. Amino acid sequence: CSAKLNRAPGEAFF. The full variable domain, rest sourced from reference TRBV29-1 and TRBJ1-1, is SAVISQKPSRDICQRGTSLTIQCQVDSQVTMMFWYRQQPGQSLTLIATANQGSEATYESGFVIDKFPISRPNLTFSTLTVSNMSPEDSSIYLCSAKLNRAPGEAFFGQGTRLTVV.

The rearrangement joins TRBV11-2 to TRBJ2-5; 13 positions agree with TRBD2. Trimming removed 5 bases from V and 4 bases from J; junction bases left unmatched: 10. The CDR3 has 17 residues. CDR1 is SGHAT and CDR2 is FQNNGV in the germline V gene. The CDR3 nucleotides are TGTGCCAGCAGCCACACCAGGACTAGCGGGAGCCTAGAGACCCAGTACTTC. This sequence encodes CASSHTRTSGSLETQYF.

V usage is TRBV28 and J usage is TRBJ1-1, with 7 bases aligning to TRBD1. The J segment lost 6 bases and the V segment lost 4 bases, leaving 11 bases of the junction unmatched. The germline V gene has CDR1 MDHEN and CDR2 SYDVKM. This CDR3 spans 15 amino acids. DNA of the CDR3: TGTGCCAGCAGTTCTCCACGGACAGGTGACGCTGAAGCTTTCTTT. Residues: CASSSPRTGDAEAFF.

CDR3 region: CASSIGDRQNSPLHF. DNA of the CDR3: TGTGCCAGTAGTATAGGGGACAGACAGAATTCACCCCTCCACTTT. The chain is built from TRBV19 and TRBJ1-6; 7 bases are shared with TRBD1. After removal of 1 base from V and 7 bases from J, the junction contained 4 bases not matched to a gene. The CDR3 has 15 residues. CDR1 is LNHDA and CDR2 is SQIVND in the germline V gene (reference sequence).

This clone has a single count. The rearrangement uses TRBV19 and TRBJ1-5, with D possibly being TRBD1 (6 bases). The V gene lost 4 bases and the J gene lost 0 bases, with 16 bases spanning the gap. Germline CDR1 LNHDA, CDR2 SQIVND (reference sequence). The CDR3 covers 17 residues. CDR3 sequence (DNA): TGTGCCAGTAGTAGGCCAGGGGTGGGGTATAGCAATCAGCCCCAGCATTTT. Translated, it gives CASSRPGVGYSNQPQHF.

This chain connects TRBV11-2 to TRBJ2-2; TRBD2 matches at 10 bases. This CDR3 is 15 amino acids long. The V gene end was trimmed by 5 bases and the J gene end by 1 base; junction bases not matched to a gene: 1. The germline CDR1 and CDR2 sequences are SGHAT and FQNNGV. CDR3 loop: CASSRLAGNTGELFF. The DNA of the CDR3 is TGTGCCAGCAGCCGACTAGCGGGGAACACCGGGGAGCTGTTTTTT.

This clone was recorded a few times. This chain links TRBV30 with TRBJ1-5, with D unresolved. V was shortened by 0 bases and J by 4 bases, with 7 bases between the two germline ends. Germline-derived CDR1 and CDR2 are GTSNPN and SVGIG (reference sequence). This CDR3 spans 13 amino acids. In nucleotides, the CDR3 is TGTGCCTGGAGTGTACTTGAGAATCAGCCCCAGCATTTT. It yields the protein CAWSVLENQPQHF.

The genes are TRBV29-1 and TRBJ2-4, with D maybe TRBD1 (6 bases). Germline CDR1 and CDR2: SQVTM and ANQGSEA. The V gene lost 7 bases and the J gene lost 5 bases, with 12 bases spanning the gap. CDR3 length equals 12 residues. CDR3 nucleotide sequence: TGCAGCGCCCGGACAGACCAAAACATTCAGTACTTC. This sequence encodes CSARTDQNIQYF.

This clone was counted once. V usage is TRBV6-5 and J usage is TRBJ2-7; tentative D call: TRBD2 (6 bases). The germline gives CDR1 MNHEY, CDR2 SVGAGI. Trimming removed 8 bases from V and 2 bases from J, with 19 bases in between. The CDR3 is 15 residues long. The CDR3 loop reads CASARAEGRPYEQYF. As DNA, the CDR3 is TGTGCCAGCGCTAGGGCGGAGGGGCGCCCCTACGAGCAGTACTTC.

V is TRBV7-2 and J is TRBJ2-5, with 13 positions matching TRBD2. Trimming cost V 6 bases and J 4 bases; bases outside gene matches: 8. Germline-derived CDR1 and CDR2 are SGHTA and FQGNSA. This CDR3 is built from 16 residues. The CDR3 spells CASSLVGTSGVETQYF. The DNA for the CDR3 is TGTGCCAGCAGTCTCGTGGGGACTAGCGGGGTAGAGACCCAGTACTTC.

The rearrangement joins TRBV19 to TRBJ1-1; 9 bases map to TRBD1. Per germline, CDR1 LNHDA and CDR2 SQIVND (reference sequence). The length of the CDR3 is 13 residues. Trimming at V came to 3 bases and at J to 11 bases, leaving 7 bases not matched to a gene. CDR3 protein: CASSIWDREGAFF. CDR3 nucleotides: TGTGCCAGTAGTATCTGGGACAGGGAGGGTGCTTTCTTT.

The genes are TRBV4-1 and TRBJ2-7, with TRBD1 matching 10 bases. This CDR3 has 16 amino acids. Looked up from germline, CDR1 is MGHRA and CDR2 is YSYEKL. V lost 1 base to trimming and J lost 3 bases; unmatched junction nucleotides: 6. CDR3 residues: CASSQGTGGAIYEQYF. CDR3 DNA: TGCGCCAGCAGCCAAGGGACAGGGGGTGCGATCTACGAGCAGTACTTC.

This clone was seen more than once but under ten times. The chain carries TRBV5-1 and TRBJ2-7; the match to TRBD1 covers 10 bases. CDR3 length equals 14 residues. Germline values: CDR1 SGHRS, CDR2 YFSETQ. Losses at the gene ends were 7 bases for V and 3 bases for J; bases not matched to a gene: 7. CDR3 DNA sequence: TGCGCCAGCTACGAGGGACAGGGGAACTACGAGCAGTACTTC. It codes for CASYEGQGNYEQYF.

The rearrangement joins TRBV30 to TRBJ2-3, with a possible D match to TRBD2 (7 bases). The V gene's germline CDR1 is GTSNPN and CDR2 SVGIG (reference sequence). This CDR3 has 15 amino acids. The ends were cut back, 3 bases at V and 2 bases at J, with 15 bases in the middle. CDR3 residues: CAWSAGAHYTDTQYF. CDR3 DNA: TGTGCCTGGAGCGCGGGGGCGCATTACACAGATACGCAGTATTTT.

V and J are TRBV6-1 and TRBJ2-5, with TRBD1 matching 7 bases. J was trimmed by 1 base and V by 6 bases; bases with no gene match: 8. There are 15 residues in the CDR3. Germline-derived CDR1 and CDR2 are MNHNS and SASEGT. CDR3 bases: TGTGCCAGCAGATGGGACAGTAGACCCCAAGAGACCCAGTACTTC. This codes for CASRWDSRPQETQYF.

V usage is TRBV25-1 and J usage is TRBJ2-1; a weak D match, TRBD2 (6 bases). The CDR3 totals 14 residues. V was cut by 10 bases and J by 0 bases, with 13 bases left in between. CDR1 and CDR2 from the germline V gene are MGHDK and SYGVNS. The CDR3: CATGGVSSYNEQFF. DNA of the CDR3: TGTGCCACCGGAGGGGTTAGCTCCTACAATGAGCAGTTCTTC.

The chain combines TRBV29-1 with TRBJ2-5; D gene uncertain. This CDR3 spans 11 amino acids. Germline V gives CDR1 SQVTM, CDR2 ANQGSEA. V was shortened by 6 bases and J by 5 bases, with 10 bases between the two germline ends. DNA of the CDR3: TGCAGCGTCGAATTAATGGAGACCCAGTACTTC. Its protein product is CSVELMETQYF. Combining the CDR3 with reference TRBV29-1 and TRBJ2-5 gives the whole variable domain SAVISQKPSRDICQRGTSLTIQCQVDSQVTMMFWYRQQPGQSLTLIATANQGSEATYESGFVIDKFPISRPNLTFSTLTVSNMSPEDSSIYLCSVELMETQYFGPGTRLLVL.

The chain recombines TRBV7-2 with TRBJ2-3, with D perhaps matching TRBD2 (6 bases). The germline gives CDR1 SGHTA, CDR2 FQGNSA. Trimming took 5 bases from V and 5 from J, leaving 17 bases between them. The CDR3 contains 15 residues. CDR3 DNA sequence: TGTGCCAGCAGCCCCACCTCCGGGAGTCAAGATACGCAGTATTTT. Translation gives CASSPTSGSQDTQYF.

The CDR3 spells CASSYTPGGGPGDGELFF. Written as DNA, the CDR3 is TGTGCCAGCAGCTACACCCCGGGGGGGGGACCGGGGGACGGGGAGCTGTTTTTT. This chain links TRBV9 with TRBJ2-2, with 8 bases matching TRBD2. J lost 7 bases, V lost 4 bases, and 18 bases had no gene match. This CDR3 region has 18 residues. Per germline, CDR1 SGDLS and CDR2 YYNGEE.

V usage is TRBV10-3 and J usage is TRBJ1-2; D gene unclear. Germline V gene sequence: CDR1 ENHRY, CDR2 SYGVKD. V was cut by 2 bases and J by 7 bases, with 11 bases left in between. CDR3 length equals 13 residues. This CDR3 reads CAISEAGDFGYTF. In nucleotides, the CDR3 is TGTGCCATCAGTGAGGCCGGGGATTTTGGCTACACCTTC.

Comments on this clone: At one end the junction does not follow the germline gene, possibly because of a read error. The chain combines TRBV5-1 with TRBJ1-2; D not resolved. There are 14 residues in the CDR3. Germline V lookup: CDR1 SGHRS, CDR2 YFSETQ. DNA for the CDR3: TGCGCCAGCAGCTTTACCCCGGGGAACTACGGCTACACCTTC. This gives the protein CASSFTPGNYGYTF.

This chain connects TRBV4-1 to TRBJ2-7; 10 positions agree with TRBD1. V was clipped by 1 base and J by 0 bases; unmatched bases: 18. This CDR3 spans 21 amino acids. The germline CDR1 and CDR2 sequences are MGHRA and YSYEKL. The CDR3 here is CASSQARPRDRGPFFSYEQYF. In DNA form, the CDR3 reads TGCGCCAGCAGCCAAGCTCGCCCCCGGGACAGGGGCCCCTTTTTCTCCTACGAGCAGTACTTC.